The 27 T cell receptor beta chains presented below share a single source sample, sequenced in a study of monozygotic twins with inflammatory bowel disease. TCRdb re-called the 5' RACE reads; every CDR3 protein appears as one record, without DNA. This table holds 330,000 or so distinct CDR3 sequences. The sample was blood. These receptors were taken from a human donor with ulcerative colitis or Crohn's disease, or a healthy co-twin of an affected twin (not recorded which).

The V and J genes are TRBV6-5 and TRBJ1-2; without DNA, the TCRdb call of TRBD1 cannot be checked. The CDR3 extends over 18 amino acids. Germline CDR1 reads MNHEY; CDR2 reads SVGAGI. Here the CDR3 reads CASSSSRGQPPTNYGYTF.

This chain links TRBV18 with TRBJ1-5; TCRdb calls TRBD1, which cannot be checked without DNA. CDR1 and CDR2 from the germline V gene are KGHSH and LQKENI. The CDR3 contains 13 residues. The chain's CDR3 is CASSPGGGQPQHF.

The CDR3 loop is CASSSLVNYSSYEQYF. The chain carries TRBV28 and TRBJ2-7. Germline CDR1 MDHEN, CDR2 SYDVKM. This CDR3 comprises 16 residues.

The chain combines TRBV2 with TRBJ2-1; TCRdb selects TRBD2, and the lack of DNA leaves this call unchecked. Germline V gives CDR1 SNHLY, CDR2 FYNNEI. The CDR3 has 14 residues. The CDR3 is CASSPSGSYNEQFF. Looking up the rest from reference TRBV2 and TRBJ2-1 gives the full variable domain: EPEVTQTPSHQVTQMGQEVILRCVPISNHLYFYWYRQILGQKVEFLVSFYNNEISEKSEIFDDQFSVERPDGSNFTLKIRSTKLEDSAMYFCASSPSGSYNEQFFGPGTRLTVL.

The genes are TRBV3-1 and TRBJ1-6; the TCRdb call, TRBD1, lacks DNA for checking. Germline CDR1 reads LGHDT; CDR2 reads YNNKEL (reference sequence). This CDR3 has 14 residues. The CDR3: CASSQGQGYSPLHF. Using reference TRBV3-1 and TRBJ1-6 for the parts outside the CDR3, the full variable domain is DTAVSQTPKYLVTQMGNDKSIKCEQNLGHDTMYWYKQDSKKFLKIMFSYNNKELIINETVPNRFSPKSPDKAHLNLHINSLELGDSAVYFCASSQGQGYSPLHFGNGTRLTVT.

This chain connects TRBV9 to TRBJ2-4; TCRdb picks TRBD1, but there is no DNA to check that call. Per the germline V gene, CDR1 is SGDLS and CDR2 is YYNGEE. This CDR3 comprises 15 residues. CDR3: CASSPRGGAWDIQYF.

The V and J genes are TRBV29-1 and TRBJ2-2. CDR1 is SQVTM, CDR2 ANQGSEA, per germline. The CDR3 runs 13 residues. CDR3 amino acids: CSVDVRNTGELFF.

The chain is built from TRBV28 and TRBJ1-6; TCRdb names TRBD1, which stays unverified in the absence of DNA. The CDR3 has 16 amino acids. CDR1 and CDR2 from the germline V gene are MDHEN and SYDVKM. CDR3 loop: CASSLVSGTWNSPLHF.

The chain uses TRBV19 and TRBJ1-2; with no DNA, the TCRdb D assignment of TRBD1 cannot be verified. Germline V lookup: CDR1 LNHDA, CDR2 SQIVND (reference sequence). The CDR3 covers 15 residues. The CDR3 sequence: CASTRQDLTNYGYTF.

This CDR3 reads CASRDWRTSTDTQYF. The chain uses TRBV28 and TRBJ2-3; TCRdb proposes TRBD2, but this gene call is untestable without DNA. CDR1 and CDR2 from the germline V gene are MDHEN and SYDVKM. The CDR3 has 15 amino acids.

The chain couples TRBV5-6 to TRBJ2-5; the D call of TRBD2 rests on TCRdb alone, since no DNA is present to check it. Germline V gene lookup returns CDR1 SGHDT and CDR2 YYEEEE. This CDR3 is built from 14 residues. The CDR3 sequence is CASSLAGAVETQYF.

The chain carries TRBV28 and TRBJ2-2; TCRdb names TRBD2, which stays unverified in the absence of DNA. Per germline, CDR1 MDHEN and CDR2 SYDVKM. There are 19 residues in the CDR3. The CDR3 loop reads CASSPLRVVSGRYTGELFF.

The rearrangement links TRBV7-2 to TRBJ2-3; TCRdb lists TRBD2, though no DNA is available to test this call. The CDR3 loop spans 18 amino acids. Per the germline V gene, CDR1 is SGHTA and CDR2 is FQGNSA. The CDR3 reads CASSLAPSGGGRTDTQYF.

The V gene is TRBV24-1, the J gene TRBJ2-1; TCRdb's assignment of TRBD1 cannot be checked, as there is no DNA. The CDR3 runs to 13 residues. From germline, CDR1 is KGHDR and CDR2 SFDVKD. CDR3 amino acids: CATSVGTGHEQFF.

The rearrangement links TRBV9 to TRBJ2-7; TCRdb gives TRBD1 as the D gene, but with no DNA this cannot be confirmed. CDR3 length equals 14 residues. Germline V gene lookup returns CDR1 SGDLS and CDR2 YYNGEE. CDR3 loop: CASSGPGLGYEQYF.

CDR3 residues: CASSREAAGVGTEAFF. J is TRBJ1-1 and V is TRBV4-2; TCRdb's D call, TRBD1, is unchecked because there is no DNA. The CDR3 runs to 16 residues. The germline CDR1 and CDR2 sequences are LGHNA and YNFKEQ.

The chain has TRBV7-2 and TRBJ1-1. The CDR3 loop spans 16 amino acids. CDR1 is SGHTA, CDR2 FQGNSA, per germline. Here the CDR3 reads CVSSLAAQTLNTEAFF.

The chain employs TRBV10-3 and TRBJ1-2; TCRdb returns TRBD1, unconfirmable since there is no DNA. There are 13 residues in the CDR3. In germline, CDR1 is ENHRY, CDR2 SYGVKD. CDR3: CAIRSTGSHGYTF.

The chain links TRBV18 to TRBJ2-3. The CDR3 is made up of 14 amino acids. The germline V gene has CDR1 KGHSH and CDR2 LQKENI. CDR3 sequence: CASSPPSSTDTQYF.

CDR3 residues: CASSTDRRNTEAFF. The gene calls are TRBV19 and TRBJ1-1; the D call of TRBD1 rests on TCRdb alone, since no DNA is present to check it. This CDR3 spans 14 amino acids. Germline CDR1 is LNHDA and CDR2 is SQIVND (reference sequence).

The chain has TRBV7-9 and TRBJ1-1. The V gene's germline CDR1 is SEHNR and CDR2 FQNEAQ (reference sequence). This CDR3 comprises 12 residues. CDR3 protein: CASSLSNGEAFF.

This chain links TRBV15 with TRBJ2-7. From germline, CDR1 is LNHNV and CDR2 YYDKDF (reference sequence). The CDR3 sequence is 15 residues long. The CDR3 region is CATSRDSDPLREQYF.

This rearrangement joins TRBV20-1 to TRBJ2-1; TCRdb reports TRBD2, a call that lacks DNA to check it against. Germline V gene sequence: CDR1 DFQATT, CDR2 SNEGSKA (reference sequence). This CDR3 spans 16 amino acids. CDR3 region: CSATTRGLAGDHEQFF.

Here the CDR3 reads CASSLEGAQGYTF. The V gene is TRBV5-1, the J gene TRBJ1-2; TCRdb calls TRBD1, which cannot be checked without DNA. This CDR3 is 13 amino acids long. CDR1 is SGHRS, CDR2 YFSETQ, per germline.

The genes are TRBV10-3 and TRBJ2-7; TCRdb gives TRBD2 as the D gene, but with no DNA this cannot be confirmed. This CDR3 comprises 14 residues. CDR1 and CDR2 from the germline V gene are ENHRY and SYGVKD. The CDR3 is CAVWQLAGAYEQYF.

The chain's CDR3 is CASSSGPRQGKVGELFF. The V and J genes are TRBV11-3 and TRBJ2-2; TCRdb reports TRBD1, a call that lacks DNA to check it against. The V gene's germline CDR1 is SGHNT and CDR2 YENEEA. The CDR3 is made up of 17 amino acids.

V usage is TRBV3-1 and J usage is TRBJ1-1. CDR3 length: 14 residues. CDR1 is LGHDT and CDR2 is YNNKEL in the germline V gene (reference sequence). CDR3 amino acids: CASSHDRRNTEAFF.